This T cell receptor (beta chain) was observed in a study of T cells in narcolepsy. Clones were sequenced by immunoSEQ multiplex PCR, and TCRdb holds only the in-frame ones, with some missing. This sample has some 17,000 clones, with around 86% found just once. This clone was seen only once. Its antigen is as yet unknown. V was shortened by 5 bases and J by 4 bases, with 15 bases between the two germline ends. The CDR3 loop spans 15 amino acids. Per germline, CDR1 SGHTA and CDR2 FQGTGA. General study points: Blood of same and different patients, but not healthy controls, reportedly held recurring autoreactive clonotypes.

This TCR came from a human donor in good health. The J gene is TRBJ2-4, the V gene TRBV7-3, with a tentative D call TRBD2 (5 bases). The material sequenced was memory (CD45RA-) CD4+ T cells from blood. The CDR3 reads CASSPREGKKNIQYF. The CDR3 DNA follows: TGTGCCAGCAGCCCCCGGGAAGGGAAGAAAAACATTCAGTACTTC.